This is a list of T cell receptor beta chains from one sample in a study of blood T cell repertoires in COVID-19. TCRdb's table, derived via immunoSEQ multiplex PCR, lists solely in-frame clones and lacks some. The data show 64,000 or so clones, with approximately 91% seen just once and roughly 1.5% held by the top ten. The sample was peripheral blood. The receptors come from a human donor in a cohort sampled during active COVID-19. The CDR3 runs from the conserved cysteine through the conserved F or W. The D gene is left open where the match is weak. Not every row has a clone size; where given, it reads once, few, many or a size class.

J: TRBJ2-7
V: TRBV18
D: TRBD2
size: -
DNA: TGTGCCAGCTCACCGGGACTAGACTACGAGCAATACTTC
CDR3: CASSPGLDYEQYF

J: TRBJ1-1
V: TRBV5-1
D: -
size: once
DNA: TGCGCCAGCAGCTCAAACAGGGAAACTGAAGCTTTCTTT
CDR3: CASSSNRETEAFF

J: TRBJ2-1
V: TRBV3-1/TRBV3-2
D: -
size: -
DNA: TGTGCCAGCAGCCAAACGGGACTCCTAAATGAGCAGTTCTTC
CDR3: CASSQTGLLNEQFF

J: TRBJ2-6
V: TRBV4-3
D: TRBD1
size: -
DNA: TGCGCCAGCAGCCACGCGTCACAGGGGGCAATCGGGGCCAACGTCCTGACTTTC
CDR3: CASSHASQGAIGANVLTF

J: TRBJ1-2
V: TRBV7-2
D: -
size: -
DNA: TGTGCCAGCAGCTTAATAAGAGGTCAAGGGGATGGCTACACCTTC
CDR3: CASSLIRGQGDGYTF

J: TRBJ1-1
V: TRBV19
D: TRBD1
size: -
DNA: TGTGCCAGTAGTAGGGCGGTCAGGGGGCTCACTGAAGCTTTCTTT
CDR3: CASSRAVRGLTEAFF

J: TRBJ1-2
V: TRBV5-1
D: TRBD1
size: once
DNA: TGCGCCAGCAGCTTGGCCGGGACAGGGGGAGAGGGCTACACCTTC
CDR3: CASSLAGTGGEGYTF

J: TRBJ2-3
V: TRBV6-5
D: -
size: -
DNA: TGTGCCAGCAGGACTATAGATACGCAGTATTTT
CDR3: CASRTIDTQYF

J: TRBJ2-1
V: TRBV11-2
D: -
size: -
DNA: TGTGCCAGCAGCTTAGAACGGGACTTCCATGAGCAGTTCTTC
CDR3: CASSLERDFHEQFF

J: TRBJ2-5
V: TRBV6-5
D: TRBD2
size: -
DNA: TGTGCCAGCAGTTATTGGGCGGGAGGGACGGAGACCCAGTACTTC
CDR3: CASSYWAGGTETQYF

J: TRBJ1-4
V: TRBV7-9
D: -
size: -
DNA: TGTGCCAGCAGCTCGCCACAGGGTAATGGAGAAAAACTGTTTTTT
CDR3: CASSSPQGNGEKLFF

J: TRBJ2-1
V: TRBV10-3
D: -
size: -
DNA: TGTGCCATCAGTGAAGTTAGCGGACCCAGCTCCTACAATGAGCAGTTCTTC
CDR3: CAISEVSGPSSYNEQFF

J: TRBJ2-7
V: TRBV19
D: TRBD1
size: -
DNA: TGTGCCAGTAGTATAGCCCGAGACCGGGACAGGGGGGTCCACGAGCAGTACTTC
CDR3: CASSIARDRDRGVHEQYF

J: TRBJ2-3
V: TRBV6-2/TRBV6-3
D: TRBD2
size: -
DNA: TGTGCCAGCAGTTATGGGGTGGGACTAGCGGTTTCAGATACGCAGTATTTT
CDR3: CASSYGVGLAVSDTQYF

J: TRBJ1-6
V: TRBV28
D: -
size: -
DNA: TGTGCCAGCAACCAAGAGGTTTCGCCAGGGTCCCTATGGCGGTCACCCCTCCACTTT
CDR3: CASNQEVSPGSLWRSPLHF

J: TRBJ2-7
V: TRBV24-1
D: -
size: -
DNA: TGTGCCACCAGTGCCCCGTCAGGCCGCTACGACGAGCAGTACTTC
CDR3: CATSAPSGRYDEQYF

J: TRBJ1-5
V: TRBV15
D: -
size: -
DNA: TGTGCCACCAGGTTGTTCGGTCCGGGGCAGCCCCAGCATTTT
CDR3: CATRLFGPGQPQHF

J: TRBJ2-5
V: TRBV7-9
D: -
size: -
DNA: TGTGCCAGCAGCTTATTAATAGTGGCGGAAGAGACCCAGTACTTC
CDR3: CASSLLIVAEETQYF

J: TRBJ1-5
V: TRBV27
D: -
size: -
DNA: TGTGCCAGTTCTCGACAGAGCAATCAGCCCCAGCATTTT
CDR3: CASSRQSNQPQHF

J: TRBJ2-3
V: TRBV7-3
D: TRBD2
size: -
DNA: TGTGCCAGCAGCTTGGGACTAGCGGGCACAGATACGCAGTATTTT
CDR3: CASSLGLAGTDTQYF

J: TRBJ2-3
V: TRBV5-1
D: TRBD1
size: -
DNA: TGCGCCAGCACCCGAGACAGGGCCCCAGATACGCAGTATTTT
CDR3: CASTRDRAPDTQYF

J: TRBJ2-5
V: TRBV4-1
D: TRBD1
size: -
DNA: TGCGCCAGCAGCCAATCATCCGGGACAGGGATCTTGACCCAGTACTTC
CDR3: CASSQSSGTGILTQYF

J: TRBJ2-1
V: TRBV11-3
D: TRBD1
size: -
DNA: TGTGCCAGCTCCCGGACAGGGAGAGCATACAATGAGCAGTTCTTC
CDR3: CASSRTGRAYNEQFF

J: TRBJ2-1
V: TRBV4-1
D: -
size: -
DNA: TGCGCCAGCAGCCCCCTTTATCTGGAGGGACTTTACAATGAGCAGTTCTTC
CDR3: CASSPLYLEGLYNEQFF